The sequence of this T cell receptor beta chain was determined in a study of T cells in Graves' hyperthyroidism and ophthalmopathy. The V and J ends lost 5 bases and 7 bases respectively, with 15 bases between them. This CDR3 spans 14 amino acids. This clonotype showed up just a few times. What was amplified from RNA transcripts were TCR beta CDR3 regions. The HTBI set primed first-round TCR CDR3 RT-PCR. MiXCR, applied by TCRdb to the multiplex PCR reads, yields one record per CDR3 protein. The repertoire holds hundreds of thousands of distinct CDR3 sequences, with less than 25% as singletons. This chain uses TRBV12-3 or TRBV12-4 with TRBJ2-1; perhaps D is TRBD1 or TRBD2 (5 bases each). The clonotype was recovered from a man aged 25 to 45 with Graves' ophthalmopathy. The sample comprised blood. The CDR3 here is CASSPPGPPNEQFF. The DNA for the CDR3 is TGTGCCAGCAGTCCCCCGGGACCCCCGAATGAGCAGTTCTTC.